Listed below are T cell receptor beta chains from one sample, sequenced in a study of shared clonotypes between healthy human individuals. The protocol was immunoSEQ multiplex PCR, while the TCRdb copy is restricted to in-frame clones and leaves out a portion. This sample has 2 million to 2.5 million clones; about nine tenths occur once, and the top ten carry roughly 0.34%. The sequenced sample consisted of naive CD4+ T cells from PBMCs. These receptors were obtained from a man younger than 30 in good health. Some clones in this sample may be carry-over from other donors' samples. Both conserved end residues are trimmed from each CDR3.

V	J	CDR3
TRBV5-1	TRBJ2-7	ASSNGGSYEQY
TRBV7-3	TRBJ2-2	ASSLPSSGGGTGELF
TRBV6-5	TRBJ1-1	ASRSTLNTEAF
TRBV4-1	TRBJ1-2	ASSLGQINYGYT
TRBV5-1	TRBJ2-1	ASSLGLAGNEQF
TRBV30	TRBJ2-7	AWNNKGGGYEQY
TRBV6-1	TRBJ2-3	ASSEQGAIPTDTQY
TRBV4-2	TRBJ2-2	ASSQSPRASPRELF
TRBV6-5	TRBJ2-3	ASSYRVAPNTQY
TRBV5-1	TRBJ1-1	ASSFVADTEAF
TRBV18	TRBJ1-4	ASSVQGAFNEKLF
TRBV9	TRBJ2-1	ASSVGYRWTSGQWQYNEQF
TRBV6-5	TRBJ2-7	ASSDRGGYYEQY
TRBV9	TRBJ2-2	ASRQAGTGELF
TRBV18	TRBJ1-3	ASSPTSGGSGNTIY
TRBV6-1	TRBJ1-1	ASTYRGRTEAF
TRBV7-2	TRBJ2-5	ASSRRTLGETQY
TRBV2	TRBJ2-2	ASRGAGSPGELF
TRBV9	TRBJ1-2	ASSPGLNHGAGGYT